This TCR beta chain was identified in a study of siplizumab effects on memory and regulatory T cells. Clones were sequenced by immunoSEQ multiplex PCR, and TCRdb holds only the in-frame ones, with some missing. The sample contains 70,000 to 90,000 clones, roughly 93% of which appear only once. The sequence came from a human donor in good health. The sample comprised CD8+ T cells sorted from blood.

CDR3 residues: CASSQEGAASYNSPLHF. In DNA form, the CDR3 reads TGCGCCAGCAGCCAAGAGGGTGCGGCGAGTTATAATTCACCCCTCCACTTT. The V gene is TRBV4-3, the J gene TRBJ1-6; D is undetermined. Trimming pared 0 bases from V and 4 bases from J, leaving 13 bases between. Germline V CDR1 and CDR2: LGHNA, YSLEER. The CDR3 is 17 residues long.